This TCR beta chain was identified during a study of OX40 agonist ivuxolimab in advanced cancers. V lost 4 bases, J lost 6 bases, and 16 bases lay in between. The CDR3 extends over 14 amino acids. CDR1 and CDR2 from the germline V gene are MNHEY and SMNVEV (reference sequence). Sequenced by immunoSEQ multiplex PCR; TCRdb stores in-frame clones only, minus some. In the table there are about 25,000 clones, 80% to 90% of which are singletons. This sequence joins TRBV27 and TRBJ2-7; D might be TRBD1 (5 bases). Source: CD4+ or CD8+ T cells sorted from blood, taken in a trial of the OX40 agonist ivuxolimab. This receptor was taken from an adult with an advanced solid tumor such as melanoma, head and neck, liver or kidney cancer. CDR3 sequence (DNA): TGTGCCAGCAGTTCCCTAGTCAGTCAGGGCGAGCAGTACTTC. Residues: CASSSLVSQGEQYF.